This is a list of T cell receptor beta chains from one sample in a study of T-cell memory formation after mild COVID-19. Using its own MiXCR run on the 5' RACE reads, TCRdb lists one record per CDR3 protein. The sample contains about 440,000 distinct CDR3 sequences, 20% of which appear only once. Specimen: PBMCs or a T cell subset sorted from them (not recorded which). The origin of the receptors is an adult woman who had mild COVID-19 (a few samples of this study predate the infection). Cell type and time point are not known. The CDR3 runs from the conserved cysteine through the conserved F or W. Fields, in order: V gene, D gene, clone size, CDR3 length, J gene, CDR3 protein, CDR3 DNA. D genes are given only for firm matches. Not every row has a clone size; where given, it reads once, few, many or a size class.

>TRBV7-7|.|.|17|TRBJ2-3
CASSLVPGGGDLGTQYF
TGTGCTAGCAGCTTAGTGCCGGGCGGAGGGGACTTGGGTACGCAGTATTTT
>TRBV18|.|.|14|TRBJ2-5
CASSPRSAQETQYF
TGTGCCAGCTCACCACGTTCGGCACAAGAGACCCAGTACTTC
>TRBV5-5|TRBD1|.|14|TRBJ2-7
CASTAGQGMDEQYF
TGTGCCAGCACCGCGGGACAGGGGATGGACGAGCAGTACTTC
>TRBV24-1|TRBD1|few|16|TRBJ2-7
CATSDPGQGRPYEQYF
TGTGCCACCAGTGACCCGGGACAGGGGAGACCATACGAGCAGTACTTC
>TRBV7-9|.|few|18|TRBJ1-5
CASSSGVRGFGSNQPQHF
TGTGCCAGCAGCTCAGGGGTAAGGGGGTTTGGGAGCAATCAGCCCCAGCATTTT
>TRBV3-1|TRBD2|few|16|TRBJ2-7
CASSQDLLAGIYEQYF
TGTGCCAGCAGCCAAGATTTACTAGCGGGGATCTACGAGCAGTACTTC
>TRBV24-1|.|few|15|TRBJ2-3
CATSDHRGQSDTQYF
TGTGCCACCAGTGATCACCGAGGACAGTCAGATACGCAGTATTTT
>TRBV4-2|.|.|14|TRBJ1-2
CASSLGRGAYGYTF
TGTGCCAGCAGCCTTGGGAGGGGTGCATATGGCTACACCTTC
>TRBV19|.|few|11|TRBJ2-7
CASSVHSEQYF
TGTGCCAGTAGTGTTCATAGCGAGCAGTACTTC
>TRBV9|.|few|16|TRBJ1-2
CASSVDETRSNYGYTF
TGTGCCAGCAGCGTAGATGAGACCCGATCTAACTATGGCTACACCTTC